This T cell receptor beta chain was sequenced during a study of shared clonotypes between healthy human individuals. Study overall: Three plates were used per donor for CD4 naive, three for CD4 memory, two for CD8 naive and one for CD8 memory.

This CDR3 comprises 17 residues. Germline CDR1 MDHEN, CDR2 SYDVKM. Trimming removed 3 bases at V and 0 bases at J, with 15 bases between. Study-level points and caveats: Naive subsets generally had larger estimated richness than memory subsets. Relative to clonotypes present in all four donors, those not shared had lower generation probabilities.

Naive CD8 populations comprised CD45RO-negative cells positively selected for CCR7, excluding terminally differentiated effector memory CD45RA+ cells. TCRdb's table, derived via immunoSEQ multiplex PCR, lists solely in-frame clones and lacks some. The sample contains roughly 2.1 million clones, more than 85% of which appear only once. To note about this clone: Its specificity is unknown.

This rearrangement joins TRBV28 to TRBJ2-1; D not certain. This clonotype originated in a man between 18 and 29 years old in good health. Some clones in this sample may be carry-over from other donors' samples. The sequenced sample was naive CD8+ T cells from PBMCs. The chain's CDR3 is CASSFMAKKSSYNEQFF. The CDR3 coding sequence is TGTGCCAGCAGTTTTATGGCCAAAAAGAGCTCCTACAATGAGCAGTTCTTC.